These 21 T cell receptor beta chains came from one sample sequenced in a study of blood T cell repertoires in COVID-19 (TCRdb year 2020). To prepare the library, the immunoSEQ multiplex PCR assay was applied. This is the immuneACCESS table as TCRdb keeps it, with only in-frame sequences that have V and J called. A part of the clones is gone; compared with another copy, unresolved V genes explain less than half, and the rest is unexplained. The sample table shows hundreds of thousands of clones, and about 83% are seen once. The biggest ten clones account for around 8.7% of the sample. Sequencing input: peripheral blood. The receptors come from a woman aged 50 to 60 with acute or convalescent COVID-19.

This clone appeared once. The chain recombines TRBV3-1 (or the pseudogene TRBV3-2) with TRBJ2-1; 15 bases agree with TRBD2. The CDR3 sequence is 16 residues long. Germline CDR1 reads LGHDT; CDR2 reads YNNKEL (reference sequence). V gave up 6 bases and J gave up 5 bases; unmatched junction bases: 5. The CDR3: CASSVGLAGGNNEQFF. CDR3 nucleotide sequence: TGTGCCAGCAGTGTGGGACTAGCGGGAGGCAACAATGAGCAGTTCTTC.

V usage is TRBV6-5 and J usage is TRBJ1-6, with 7 bases aligning to TRBD1. The J segment lost 7 bases and the V segment lost 0 bases, leaving 6 bases of the junction unmatched. The CDR3 contains 16 residues. CDR1 is MNHEY and CDR2 is SVGAGI in the germline V gene. The CDR3 reads CASSYSPGQRNSPLHF. The CDR3 DNA reads as TGTGCCAGCAGTTACTCGCCGGGACAGAGAAATTCACCCCTCCACTTT.

The V gene is TRBV19, the J gene TRBJ2-3; 12 positions agree with TRBD2. CDR3 length equals 17 residues. With 4 bases clipped from V and 2 bases from J, the junction kept 7 bases outside the gene matches. CDR1 and CDR2 from the germline V gene are LNHDA and SQIVND (reference sequence). CDR3 sequence (DNA): TGTGCCAGTAGTACCCTAGCGGGAGGGCCAGACACAGATACGCAGTATTTT. Protein product: CASSTLAGGPDTDTQYF. Together with reference TRBV19 and TRBJ2-3, the CDR3 gives the full variable domain: DGGITQSPKYLFRKEGQNVTLSCEQNLNHDAMYWYRQDPGQGLRLIYYSQIVNDFQKGDIAEGYSVSREKKESFPLTVTSAQKNPTAFYLCASSTLAGGPDTDTQYFGPGTRLTVL.

The rearrangement joins TRBV30 to TRBJ1-2; TRBD1 matches at 7 bases. The germline V gene encodes CDR1 GTSNPN and CDR2 SVGIG (reference sequence). The CDR3 consists of 13 residues. Trimming removed 6 bases from V and 3 bases from J; junction bases left unmatched: 7. The CDR3 loop reads CACRRGLDYGYTF. The CDR3 DNA is TGTGCCTGCCGTAGGGGGCTCGACTATGGCTACACCTTC.

J is TRBJ2-1 and V is TRBV7-2, with 9 bases matching TRBD2. From germline, CDR1 is SGHTA and CDR2 FQGNSA. The CDR3 is 15 residues long. V was clipped by 1 base and J by 14 bases; unmatched bases: 12. The DNA for the CDR3 is TGTGCCAGCAGCTTAGAAGTAGCGGGAGAGGGTAGGAAGTTCTTC. Residues: CASSLEVAGEGRKFF.

The chain carries TRBV10-2 and TRBJ2-7; a weak D match, TRBD2 (5 bases). There are 12 residues in the CDR3. CDR1 and CDR2 (germline): WSHSY, SAAADI. V was cut by 7 bases and J by 2 bases, with 9 bases left in between. CDR3 sequence: CASMRGTYEQYF. The CDR3 DNA is TGCGCCAGCATGAGAGGGACCTACGAGCAGTACTTC.

The chain recombines TRBV10-1 with TRBJ2-4; tentative D call: TRBD2 (6 bases). The CDR3 has 14 amino acids. V was pared by 0 bases and J by 4 bases, with 7 bases between. The germline gives CDR1 WNHNN, CDR2 SYGVQD (reference sequence). The CDR3 reads CASSESSGKNIQYF. In DNA, the CDR3 is TGCGCCAGCAGTGAGTCGAGCGGGAAAAACATTCAGTACTTC.

The chain is built from TRBV5-6 and TRBJ2-7; 12 positions agree with TRBD1. The length of the CDR3 is 14 residues. Per the germline V gene, CDR1 is SGHDT and CDR2 is YYEEEE. V lost 3 bases and J lost 7; bases outside the gene matches: 5. The CDR3 DNA is TGTGCCAGCAGCTGGGGACAGGGGGCCGAAGAGCAGTACTTC. Its protein is CASSWGQGAEEQYF.

The chain combines TRBV5-1 with TRBJ1-2, with D uncertain. Per germline, CDR1 SGHRS and CDR2 YFSETQ. The CDR3 totals 12 residues. V was cut by 0 bases and J by 7 bases, with 7 bases left in between. DNA of the CDR3: TGCGCCAGCAGCTTGGGCGACTTTGGCTACACCTTC. Its translation: CASSLGDFGYTF. Drawing the rest from reference TRBV5-1 and TRBJ1-2, the complete variable domain is KAGVTQTPRYLIKTRGQQVTLSCSPISGHRSVSWYQQTPGQGLQFLFEYFSETQRNKGNFPGRFSGRQFSNSRSEMNVSTLELGDSALYLCASSLGDFGYTFGSGTRLTVV.

J is TRBJ2-7 and V is TRBV15; D possibly corresponds to TRBD2 (5 bases). The germline gives CDR1 LNHNV, CDR2 YYDKDF (reference sequence). The V gene lost 1 base and the J gene lost 1 base, with 8 bases spanning the gap. The CDR3 sequence is 14 residues long. CDR3: CATSRGGDSYEQYF. CDR3 nucleotide sequence: TGTGCCACCAGCAGAGGGGGAGATTCCTACGAGCAGTACTTC. Complete variable domain (other parts from reference TRBV15 and TRBJ2-7): DAMVIQNPRYQVTQFGKPVTLSCSQTLNHNVMYWYQQKSSQAPKLLFHYYDKDFNNEADTPDNFQSRRPNTSFCFLDIRSPGLGDTAMYLCATSRGGDSYEQYFGPGTRLTVT.

The rearrangement joins TRBV7-9 to TRBJ1-5; 9 bases align to TRBD1. Germline-derived CDR1 and CDR2 are SEHNR and FQNEAQ (reference sequence). Trimming at V came to 0 bases and at J to 9 bases, leaving 6 bases not matched to a gene. This CDR3 has 15 amino acids. The CDR3 DNA follows: TGTGCCAGCAGCTTAGCCGGACAGGGGATGGGGCCCCAGCATTTT. Translation: CASSLAGQGMGPQHF.

In this sample, this clone turned up a few times. CDR3 coding DNA: TGCGCCAGCAAAGAAGGGACAGGGGTGGGAGATACGCAGTATTTT. Encoded protein: CASKEGTGVGDTQYF. The chain couples TRBV5-1 to TRBJ2-3, with 10 positions matching TRBD1. V lost 6 bases, J lost 5 bases, and 9 bases stayed unmatched. The CDR3 runs to 15 residues. The germline gives CDR1 SGHRS, CDR2 YFSETQ.

This chain uses TRBV27 with TRBJ2-5, with 11 bases fitting TRBD2. V shed 4 bases and J 2 bases; nucleotides not matched to a gene: 3. CDR1 MNHEY and CDR2 SMNVEV come from the germline V gene (reference sequence). The CDR3 length is 15 residues. The CDR3 DNA reads TGTGCCAGCAGTTCCGGGACTAGCGGTCAAGAGACCCAGTACTTC. Its protein is CASSSGTSGQETQYF.

The chain combines TRBV7-2 with TRBJ2-7; TRBD2 aligns across 11 bases. The trim removed 2 bases at V and 3 bases at J, leaving 3 bases unmatched. In germline, CDR1 is SGHTA, CDR2 FQGNSA. The CDR3 spans 15 residues. The chain's CDR3 is CASSLTSGSNYEQYF. The DNA for the CDR3 is TGTGCCAGCAGCTTAACTAGCGGGAGCAACTACGAGCAGTACTTC.

This sequence joins TRBV7-9 and TRBJ2-1, with 16 bases identical to TRBD2. The junction had 8 bases not matched to a gene; V was cut back by 5 bases and J by 10 bases. The CDR3 length is 16 residues. From germline, CDR1 is SEHNR and CDR2 FQNEAQ (reference sequence). The CDR3 sequence is CASSAPGLAGGREQFF. For the CDR3, the DNA is TGTGCCAGCAGCGCGCCGGGACTAGCGGGGGGGCGCGAGCAGTTCTTC. Together with reference TRBV7-9 and TRBJ2-1, the CDR3 gives the full variable domain: DTGVSQNPRHKITKRGQNVTFRCDPISEHNRLYWYRQTLGQGPEFLTYFQNEAQLEKSRLLSDRFSAERPKGSFSTLEIQRTEQGDSAMYLCASSAPGLAGGREQFFGPGTRLTVL.

The rearrangement links TRBV10-1 to TRBJ2-3; TRBD2 agrees at 7 bases. CDR1 and CDR2 from the germline V gene are WNHNN and SYGVQD (reference sequence). V shed 10 bases and J 0 bases; nucleotides not matched to a gene: 4. The CDR3 spans 13 residues. CDR3 in DNA: TGCGCCACCGCTAGCGGAAGCACAGATACGCAGTATTTT. Its translation is CATASGSTDTQYF.

The J gene is TRBJ2-1, the V gene TRBV5-1; TRBD2 agrees at 9 bases. CDR3 length: 16 amino acids. CDR1 is SGHRS and CDR2 is YFSETQ in the germline V gene. Trimming cost V 2 bases and J 9 bases; bases outside gene matches: 12. The CDR3 DNA is TGCGCCAGCAGCTTCACCGGGACTAGCCCCCAGGGTGAGCAGTTCTTC. Translated: CASSFTGTSPQGEQFF.

This CDR3 is CASSLAVSGYNEQFF. The CDR3 nucleotides read TGTGCCAGCAGCTTAGCAGTTAGCGGATACAATGAGCAGTTCTTC. The J gene is TRBJ2-1, the V gene TRBV7-6; the D gene is possibly TRBD2 (6 bases). Deletions cut 0 bases from V and 4 bases from J, with 10 bases between. CDR3 length equals 15 residues. The germline CDR1 and CDR2 sequences are SGHVS and FNYEAQ.

The chain joins TRBV9 to TRBJ1-4; tentatively, D is TRBD1 (5 bases). The CDR3 runs to 16 residues. CDR1 and CDR2 from the germline V gene are SGDLS and YYNGEE. The V gene lost 3 bases and the J gene lost 7 bases, with 19 bases spanning the gap. The CDR3 spells CASSAQTTGGGEKLFF. DNA of the CDR3: TGTGCCAGCAGCGCTCAAACGACGGGGGGTGGTGAAAAACTGTTTTTT.

This rearrangement joins TRBV6-5 to TRBJ1-2, with 7 nucleotides matching TRBD1. Per the germline V gene, CDR1 is MNHEY and CDR2 is SVGAGI. V dropped 6 bases and J dropped 6; count of bases not matched to a gene: 13. This CDR3 is built from 15 residues. The CDR3 DNA reads TGTGCCAGCAGCCGAAAGCCTACAGGGGCTCATGGCTACACCTTC. Encoded protein: CASSRKPTGAHGYTF.

This clone has more than one count but fewer than ten. J is TRBJ1-2 and V is TRBV20-1, with D hard to call. Trimming took 3 bases from V and 3 from J, leaving 14 bases between them. The CDR3 length is 14 residues. Germline CDR1 DFQATT, CDR2 SNEGSKA (reference sequence). The CDR3 DNA is TGCAGTGCTAGTCAGGTGAAGAAGGACTATGGCTACACCTTC. It is translated as CSASQVKKDYGYTF.